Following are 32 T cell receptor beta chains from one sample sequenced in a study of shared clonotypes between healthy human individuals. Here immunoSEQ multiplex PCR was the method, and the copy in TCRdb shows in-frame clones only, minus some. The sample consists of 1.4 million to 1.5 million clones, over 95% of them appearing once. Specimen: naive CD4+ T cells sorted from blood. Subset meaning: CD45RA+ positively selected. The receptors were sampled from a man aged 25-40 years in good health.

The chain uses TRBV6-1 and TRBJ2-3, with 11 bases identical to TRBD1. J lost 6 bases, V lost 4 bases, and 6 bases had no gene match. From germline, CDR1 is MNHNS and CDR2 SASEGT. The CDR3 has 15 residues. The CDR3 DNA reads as TGTGCCAGCAGTGTCCGGGACAGGGGGGTGGATACGCAGTATTTT. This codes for CASSVRDRGVDTQYF.

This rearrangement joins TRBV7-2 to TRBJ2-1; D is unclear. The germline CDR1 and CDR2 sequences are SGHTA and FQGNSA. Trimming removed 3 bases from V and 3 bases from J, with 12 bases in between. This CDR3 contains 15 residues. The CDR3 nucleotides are TGTGCCAGCAGCTTGGGTGGCGATTTCTACAATGAGCAGTTCTTC. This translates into CASSLGGDFYNEQFF. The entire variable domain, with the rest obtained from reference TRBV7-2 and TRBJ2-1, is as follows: GAGVSQSPSNKVTEKGKDVELRCDPISGHTALYWYRQSLGQGLEFLIYFQGNSAPDKSGLPSDRFSAERTGGSVSTLTIQRTQQEDSAVYLCASSLGGDFYNEQFFGPGTRLTVL.

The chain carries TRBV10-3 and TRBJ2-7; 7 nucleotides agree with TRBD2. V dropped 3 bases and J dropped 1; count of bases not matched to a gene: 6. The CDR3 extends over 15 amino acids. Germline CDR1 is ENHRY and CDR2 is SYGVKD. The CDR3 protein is CAISDGLAVSYEQYF. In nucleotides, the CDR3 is TGTGCCATCAGTGACGGTCTAGCGGTATCCTACGAGCAGTACTTC.

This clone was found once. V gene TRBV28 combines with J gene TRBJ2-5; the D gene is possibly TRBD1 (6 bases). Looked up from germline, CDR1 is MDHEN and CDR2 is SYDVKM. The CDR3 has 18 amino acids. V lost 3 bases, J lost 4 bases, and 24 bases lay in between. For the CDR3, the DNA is TGTGCCAGCAGTTTCCGGGGTCGGCCTTCGCCCAGGGGAGAGACCCAGTACTTC. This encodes CASSFRGRPSPRGETQYF.

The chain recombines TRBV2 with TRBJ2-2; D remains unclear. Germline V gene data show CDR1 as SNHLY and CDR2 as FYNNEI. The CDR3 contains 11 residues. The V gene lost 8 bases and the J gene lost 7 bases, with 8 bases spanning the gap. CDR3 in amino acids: CASGSFGELFF. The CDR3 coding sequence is TGTGCCAGCGGGTCCTTCGGGGAGCTGTTTTTT. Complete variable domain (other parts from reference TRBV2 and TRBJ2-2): EPEVTQTPSHQVTQMGQEVILRCVPISNHLYFYWYRQILGQKVEFLVSFYNNEISEKSEIFDDQFSVERPDGSNFTLKIRSTKLEDSAMYFCASGSFGELFFGEGSRLTVL.

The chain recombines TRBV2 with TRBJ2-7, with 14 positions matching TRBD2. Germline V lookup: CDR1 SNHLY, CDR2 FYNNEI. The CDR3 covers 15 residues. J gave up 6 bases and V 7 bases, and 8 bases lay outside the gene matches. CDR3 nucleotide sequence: TGTGCCAGCATGGCCGGGACTAGCGGGAGCTCCGAGCAGTACTTC. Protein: CASMAGTSGSSEQYF.

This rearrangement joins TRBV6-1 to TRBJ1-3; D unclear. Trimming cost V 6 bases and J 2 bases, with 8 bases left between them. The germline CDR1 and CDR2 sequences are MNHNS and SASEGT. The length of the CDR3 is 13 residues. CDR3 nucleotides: TGTGCCAGCAGCGGGGAAGCTGGAAACACCATATATTTT. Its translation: CASSGEAGNTIYF.

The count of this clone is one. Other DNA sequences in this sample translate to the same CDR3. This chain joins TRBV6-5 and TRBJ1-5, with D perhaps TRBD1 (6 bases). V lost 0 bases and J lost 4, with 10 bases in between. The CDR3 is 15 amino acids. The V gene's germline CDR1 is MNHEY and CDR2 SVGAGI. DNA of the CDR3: TGTGCCAGCAGTTACTCGGGGGCAGGGAATCAGCCCCAGCATTTT. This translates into CASSYSGAGNQPQHF.

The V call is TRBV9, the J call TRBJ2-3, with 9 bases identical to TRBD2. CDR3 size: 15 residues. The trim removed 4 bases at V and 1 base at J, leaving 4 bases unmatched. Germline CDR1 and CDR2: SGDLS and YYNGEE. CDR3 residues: CASSIQREGTDTQYF. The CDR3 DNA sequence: TGTGCCAGCAGCATTCAGCGGGAGGGCACAGATACGCAGTATTTT.

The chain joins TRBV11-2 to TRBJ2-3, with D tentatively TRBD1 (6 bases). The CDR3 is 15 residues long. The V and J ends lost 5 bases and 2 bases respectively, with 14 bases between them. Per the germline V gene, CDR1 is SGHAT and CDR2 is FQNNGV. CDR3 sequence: CASSPRTGSTDTQYF. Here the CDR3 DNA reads TGTGCCAGCAGCCCGCGTACAGGGTCCACAGATACGCAGTATTTT. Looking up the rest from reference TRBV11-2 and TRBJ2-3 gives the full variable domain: EAGVAQSPRYKIIEKRQSVAFWCNPISGHATLYWYQQILGQGPKLLIQFQNNGVVDDSQLPKDRFSAERLKGVDSTLKIQPAKLEDSAVYLCASSPRTGSTDTQYFGPGTRLTVL.

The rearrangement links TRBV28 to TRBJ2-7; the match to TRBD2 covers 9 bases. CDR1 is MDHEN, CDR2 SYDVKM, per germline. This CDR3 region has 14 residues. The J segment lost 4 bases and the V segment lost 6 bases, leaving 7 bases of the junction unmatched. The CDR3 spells CASSSSGGRYEQYF. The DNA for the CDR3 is TGTGCCAGCAGCTCCAGCGGGGGGCGGTACGAGCAGTACTTC.

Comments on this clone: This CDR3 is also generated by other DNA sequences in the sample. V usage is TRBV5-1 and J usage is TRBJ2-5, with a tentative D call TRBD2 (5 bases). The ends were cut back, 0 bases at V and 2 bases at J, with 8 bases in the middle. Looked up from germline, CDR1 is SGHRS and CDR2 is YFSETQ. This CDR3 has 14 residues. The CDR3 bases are TGCGCCAGCAGCTTGGCTAGCTTTCAAGAGACCCAGTACTTC. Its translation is CASSLASFQETQYF.

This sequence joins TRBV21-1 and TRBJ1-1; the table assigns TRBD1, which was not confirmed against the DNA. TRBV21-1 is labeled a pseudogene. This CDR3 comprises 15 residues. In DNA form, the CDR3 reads TGTGCCACCGGTGCTGAGGGAACAGGGATCACTGAAGCTTTCTTT. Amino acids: CATGAEGTGITEAFF.

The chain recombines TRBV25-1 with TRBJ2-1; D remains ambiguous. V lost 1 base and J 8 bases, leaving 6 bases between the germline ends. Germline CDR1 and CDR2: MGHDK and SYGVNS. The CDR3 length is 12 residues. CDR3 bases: TGTGCCAGCAGTGAATCAGCTTATGAGCAGTTCTTC. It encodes CASSESAYEQFF.

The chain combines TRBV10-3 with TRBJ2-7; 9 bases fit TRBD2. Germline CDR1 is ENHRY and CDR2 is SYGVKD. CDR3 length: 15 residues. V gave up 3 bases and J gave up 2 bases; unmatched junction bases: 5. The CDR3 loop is CAISDKREDPYEQYF. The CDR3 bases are TGTGCCATCAGTGACAAGCGGGAGGACCCCTACGAGCAGTACTTC.

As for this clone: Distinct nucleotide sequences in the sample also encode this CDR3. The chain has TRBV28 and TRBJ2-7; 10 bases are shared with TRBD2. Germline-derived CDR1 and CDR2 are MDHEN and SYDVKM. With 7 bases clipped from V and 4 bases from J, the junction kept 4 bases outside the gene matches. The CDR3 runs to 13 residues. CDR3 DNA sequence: TGTGCCAGCACCCTAGCGGGAGTGTACGAGCAGTACTTC. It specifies CASTLAGVYEQYF.

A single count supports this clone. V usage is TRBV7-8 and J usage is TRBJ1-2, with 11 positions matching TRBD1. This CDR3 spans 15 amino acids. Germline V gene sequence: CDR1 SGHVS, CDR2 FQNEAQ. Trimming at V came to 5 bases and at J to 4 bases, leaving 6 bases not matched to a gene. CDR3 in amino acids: CASSPRTGGPYGYTF. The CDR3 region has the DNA TGTGCCAGCAGCCCGAGGACAGGGGGCCCCTATGGCTACACCTTC.

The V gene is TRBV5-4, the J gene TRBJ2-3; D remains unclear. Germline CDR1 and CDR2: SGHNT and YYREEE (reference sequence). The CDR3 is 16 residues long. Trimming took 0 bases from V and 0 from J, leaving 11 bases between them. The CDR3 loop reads CASSLGKTRSTDTQYF. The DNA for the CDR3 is TGTGCCAGCAGCTTGGGTAAGACCCGCAGCACAGATACGCAGTATTTT.

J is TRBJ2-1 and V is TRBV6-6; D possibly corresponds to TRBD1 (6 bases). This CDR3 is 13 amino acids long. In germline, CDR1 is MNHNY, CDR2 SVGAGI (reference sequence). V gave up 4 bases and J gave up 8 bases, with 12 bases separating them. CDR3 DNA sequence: TGTGCCAGCAGTTTCGGTCCAGGGGATGAGCAGTTCTTC. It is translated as CASSFGPGDEQFF.

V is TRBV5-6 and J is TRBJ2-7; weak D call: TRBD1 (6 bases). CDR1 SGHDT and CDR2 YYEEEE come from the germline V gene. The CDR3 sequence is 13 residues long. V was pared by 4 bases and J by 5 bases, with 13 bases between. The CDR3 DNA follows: TGTGCCAGCAGCCCCAGGGGCAGCCACGAGCAGTACTTC. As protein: CASSPRGSHEQYF.

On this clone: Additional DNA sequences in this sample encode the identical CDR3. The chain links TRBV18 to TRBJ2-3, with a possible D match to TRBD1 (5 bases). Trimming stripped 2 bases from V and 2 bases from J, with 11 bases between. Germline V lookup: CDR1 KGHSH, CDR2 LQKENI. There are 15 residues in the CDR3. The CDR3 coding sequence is TGTGCCAGCTCACCAATTTCAGGGTCCACAGATACGCAGTATTTT. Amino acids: CASSPISGSTDTQYF.

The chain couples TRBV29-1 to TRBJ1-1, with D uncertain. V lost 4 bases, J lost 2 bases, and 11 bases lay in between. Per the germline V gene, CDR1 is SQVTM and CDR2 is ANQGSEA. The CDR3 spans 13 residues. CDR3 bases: TGCAGCGTTGCATTATTCGGAAACACTGAAGCTTTCTTT. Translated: CSVALFGNTEAFF. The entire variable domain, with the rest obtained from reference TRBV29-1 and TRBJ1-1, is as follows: SAVISQKPSRDICQRGTSLTIQCQVDSQVTMMFWYRQQPGQSLTLIATANQGSEATYESGFVIDKFPISRPNLTFSTLTVSNMSPEDSSIYLCSVALFGNTEAFFGQGTRLTVV.

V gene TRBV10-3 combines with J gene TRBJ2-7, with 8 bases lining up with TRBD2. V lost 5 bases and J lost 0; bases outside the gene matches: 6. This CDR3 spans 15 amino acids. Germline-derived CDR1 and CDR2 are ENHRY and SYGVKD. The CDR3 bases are TGTGCCATCAGTCAGCTGGCGGGAGGCTCCTACGAGCAGTACTTC. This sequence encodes CAISQLAGGSYEQYF.

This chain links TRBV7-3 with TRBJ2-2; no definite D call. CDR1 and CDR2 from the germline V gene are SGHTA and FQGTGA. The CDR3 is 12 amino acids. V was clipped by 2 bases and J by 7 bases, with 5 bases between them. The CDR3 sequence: CASSLRVGELFF. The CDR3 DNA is TGTGCCAGCAGCTTACGGGTCGGGGAGCTGTTTTTT.

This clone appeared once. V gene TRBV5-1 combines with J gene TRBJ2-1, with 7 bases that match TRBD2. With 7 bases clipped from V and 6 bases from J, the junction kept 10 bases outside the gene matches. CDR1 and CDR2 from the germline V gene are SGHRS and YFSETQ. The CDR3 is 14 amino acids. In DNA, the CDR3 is TGCGCCAGCGCCCCCATGACTAGCTTCAATGAGCAGTTCTTC. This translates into CASAPMTSFNEQFF.

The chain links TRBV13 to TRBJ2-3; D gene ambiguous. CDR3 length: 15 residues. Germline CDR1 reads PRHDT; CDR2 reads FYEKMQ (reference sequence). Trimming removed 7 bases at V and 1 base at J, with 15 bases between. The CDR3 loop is CASTPRSGRTDTQYF. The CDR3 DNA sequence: TGTGCCAGCACCCCCCGGAGTGGCCGCACAGATACGCAGTATTTT.

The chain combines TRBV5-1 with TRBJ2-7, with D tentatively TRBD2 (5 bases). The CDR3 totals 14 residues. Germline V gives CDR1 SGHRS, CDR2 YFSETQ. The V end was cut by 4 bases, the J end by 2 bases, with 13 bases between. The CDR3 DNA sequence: TGCGCCAGCAGCGGCTCCAGCGGACCCTACGAGCAGTACTTC. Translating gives CASSGSSGPYEQYF.

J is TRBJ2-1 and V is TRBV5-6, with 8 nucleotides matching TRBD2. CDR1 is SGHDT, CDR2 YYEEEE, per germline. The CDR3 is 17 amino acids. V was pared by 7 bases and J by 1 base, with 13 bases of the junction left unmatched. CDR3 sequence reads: CASGTGGGRLSYNEQFF. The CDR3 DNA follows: TGTGCCAGCGGCACGGGGGGCGGGAGGCTTTCCTACAATGAGCAGTTCTTC.

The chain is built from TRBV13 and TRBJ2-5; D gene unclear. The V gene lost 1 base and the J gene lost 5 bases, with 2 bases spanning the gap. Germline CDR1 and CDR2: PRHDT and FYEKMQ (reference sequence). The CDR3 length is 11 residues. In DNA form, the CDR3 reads TGTGCCAGCAGCTTAGTGGAGACCCAGTACTTC. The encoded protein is CASSLVETQYF.

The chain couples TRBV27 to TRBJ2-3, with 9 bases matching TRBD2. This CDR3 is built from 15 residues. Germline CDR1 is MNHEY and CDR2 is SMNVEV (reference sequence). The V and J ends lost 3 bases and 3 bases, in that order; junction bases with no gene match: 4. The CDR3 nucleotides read TGTGCCAGCAGTTTTAGCGGGAGAGGGACAGATACGCAGTATTTT. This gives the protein CASSFSGRGTDTQYF.

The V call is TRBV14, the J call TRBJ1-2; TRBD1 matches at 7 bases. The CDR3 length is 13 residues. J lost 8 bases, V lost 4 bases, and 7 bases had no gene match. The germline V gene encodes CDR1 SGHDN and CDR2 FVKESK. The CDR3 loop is CASSLKTGFGYTF. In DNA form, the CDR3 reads TGTGCCAGCAGCCTAAAGACAGGGTTCGGCTACACCTTC.

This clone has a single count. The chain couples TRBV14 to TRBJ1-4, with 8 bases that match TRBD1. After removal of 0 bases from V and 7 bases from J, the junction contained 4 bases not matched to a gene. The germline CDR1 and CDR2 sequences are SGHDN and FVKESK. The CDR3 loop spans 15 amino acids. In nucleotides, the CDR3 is TGTGCCAGCAGCCAAGATTCTGGGACAGGTGAAAAACTGTTTTTT. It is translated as CASSQDSGTGEKLFF.